Listed below are T cell receptor beta chains from one sample, sequenced in a study of cytomegalovirus exposure and HLA in healthy donors. The method was immunoSEQ multiplex PCR; TCRdb's version includes in-frame clones alone and lacks a portion of them. The repertoire holds 65,000 to 75,000 clones, with 90% to 95% as singletons. The sequenced sample was PBMCs. These receptors originate from a man between 18 and 29 years old in good health and CMV-seropositive. The CDR3 runs from the conserved cysteine through the conserved F or W. Each record gives: V gene, D gene, J gene, clone size, CDR3 protein, CDR3 DNA. D genes are given only for firm matches. Some rows mark clone size as missing; the rest say once, few, many or name a class of expanded clone.

>TRBV5-4|TRBD2|TRBJ2-2|NA
CASSLGLADTGELFF
TGTGCCAGCAGCTTGGGACTAGCGGACACCGGGGAGCTGTTTTTT
>TRBV2|NA|TRBJ2-7|few
CASSGGISYEQYF
TGTGCCAGCAGTGGGGGCATCTCCTACGAGCAGTACTTC
>TRBV30|NA|TRBJ2-1|NA
CAWSSLTGSPSYNEQFF
TGTGCCTGGAGTTCCCTAACAGGGTCCCCCTCCTACAATGAGCAGTTCTTC
>TRBV27|TRBD1|TRBJ2-6|NA
CASSPRDSKSSGANVLTF
TGTGCCAGCAGCCCCCGGGACAGTAAAAGCTCTGGGGCCAACGTCCTGACTTTC
>TRBV5-5|NA|TRBJ2-3|NA
CASSLARGWTDTQYF
TGTGCCAGCAGCTTGGCAAGGGGCTGGACAGATACGCAGTATTTT
>TRBV30|NA|TRBJ1-2|NA
CAWILRGVVTYGYTF
TGTGCCTGGATCCTCCGGGGAGTAGTAACCTATGGCTACACCTTC
>TRBV6-5|NA|TRBJ1-2|NA
CASSYTGSGGYTF
TGTGCCAGCAGTTATACGGGGAGCGGTGGCTACACCTTC
>TRBV29-1|NA|TRBJ1-1|NA
CSVGEGSLTEAFF
TGCAGCGTTGGAGAGGGCTCACTCACTGAAGCTTTCTTT
>TRBV21-1|NA|TRBJ2-7|once
CASSKGRRGGSYEQYF
TGTGCCAGCAGCAAAGGGCGGCGGGGCGGCTCCTACGAGCAGTACTTC
>TRBV28|NA|TRBJ2-5|NA
CASSSKSYWETQYF
TGTGCCAGCAGTTCGAAGAGCTATTGGGAGACCCAGTACTTC
>TRBV27|TRBD1|TRBJ2-2|NA
CASSFDPGTGGFGGELFF
TGTGCCAGCAGTTTTGATCCCGGGACAGGGGGGTTCGGCGGGGAGCTGTTTTTT
>TRBV7-9|TRBD1|TRBJ2-7|NA
CASSLVGTGTYEQYF
TGTGCCAGCAGCTTAGTCGGGACAGGGACCTACGAGCAGTACTTC
>TRBV5-5|NA|TRBJ1-2|few
CASSLVPGAHGYTF
TGTGCCAGCAGCTTGGTCCCAGGGGCGCATGGCTACACCTTC
>TRBV13|NA|TRBJ1-5|once
CASSLNLAQPQHF
TGTGCCAGCAGCTTAAATTTAGCTCAGCCCCAGCATTTT
>TRBV27|TRBD1|TRBJ2-7|NA
CASSRPGQGRHEQYF
TGTGCCAGCAGTCGTCCGGGACAGGGGCGGCACGAGCAGTACTTC
>TRBV27|TRBD1|TRBJ2-7|NA
CASSLTGEATPPTYEQYF
TGTGCCAGCAGTTTGACAGGGGAGGCTACCCCTCCAACCTACGAGCAGTACTTC
>TRBV18|TRBD1|TRBJ2-5|NA
CASSRDRGKETQYF
TGTGCCAGCTCGCGGGACAGGGGGAAGGAGACCCAGTACTTC
>TRBV7-9|NA|TRBJ1-2|NA
CASSPPRNYGYTF
TGTGCCAGCAGCCCACCCAGGAACTATGGCTACACCTTC
>TRBV27|NA|TRBJ1-5|NA
CASSPNNQPQHF
TGTGCCAGCAGCCCAAATAATCAGCCCCAGCATTTT
>TRBV27|TRBD2|TRBJ2-3|NA
CAIRLAGPTDTQYF
TGTGCCATCCGACTAGCGGGCCCCACAGATACGCAGTATTTT
>TRBV29-1|TRBD1|TRBJ2-7|few
CSVEDLDRDQYF
TGCAGCGTTGAAGATTTGGACAGGGATCAGTACTTC
>TRBV28|NA|TRBJ1-2|NA
CASTLRGVGGYTF
TGTGCCTCGACTCTCCGGGGGGTTGGTGGCTACACCTTC
>TRBV4-1|NA|TRBJ1-2|NA
CASSQAAGSNYGYTF
TGCGCCAGCAGCCAAGCCGCGGGCTCTAACTATGGCTACACCTTC
>TRBV30|TRBD2|TRBJ2-3|NA
CAWRALLTAGGYTDTQYF
TGTGCCTGGAGGGCCCTCCTGACGGCGGGAGGGTACACAGATACGCAGTATTTT
>TRBV19|TRBD1|TRBJ2-7|NA
CASSARQGPYEQYF
TGTGCCAGTAGTGCCCGACAGGGACCCTACGAGCAGTACTTC
>TRBV6-5|NA|TRBJ2-1|NA
CASSYSVGENEQFF
TGTGCCAGCAGTTACTCGGTTGGGGAGAATGAGCAGTTCTTC
>TRBV6-1|NA|TRBJ1-1|NA
CASSEASSNTEAFF
TGTGCCAGCAGTGAAGCCTCTTCGAACACTGAAGCTTTCTTT
>TRBV7-3|NA|TRBJ2-1|NA
CASSSTAYNEQFF
TGTGCCAGCAGCTCGACAGCTTACAATGAGCAGTTCTTC